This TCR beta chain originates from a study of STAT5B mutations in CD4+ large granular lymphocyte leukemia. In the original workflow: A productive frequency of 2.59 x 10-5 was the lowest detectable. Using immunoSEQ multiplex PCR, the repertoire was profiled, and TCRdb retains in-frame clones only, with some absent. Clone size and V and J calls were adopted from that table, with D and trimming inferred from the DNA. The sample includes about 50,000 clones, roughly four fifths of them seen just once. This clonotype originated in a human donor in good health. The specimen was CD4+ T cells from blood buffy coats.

This CDR3 is CASSDSTRSGANVLTF. The CDR3 DNA reads as TGTGCCAGCAGCGACTCGACCCGCTCTGGGGCCAACGTCCTGACTTTC. The chain uses TRBV9 and TRBJ2-6; D unresolved. Germline loops: CDR1 SGDLS, CDR2 YYNGEE. The V end lost 3 bases, the J end lost 0 bases, and 10 bases lay between the germline ends. The CDR3 totals 16 residues.